The rows below give T cell receptor beta chains drawn from one sample of a study of T cells after yellow fever vaccination. Each CDR3 protein gets one entry after TCRdb re-called the 5' RACE reads with MiXCR. The sample lists 150,000 to 200,000 distinct CDR3 sequences, approximately 11% occurring once. The sample here was CD8+ T cells sorted from PBMCs, taken 15 days after the yellow fever booster vaccination. Receptors were obtained from a man aged 18 to 35 who received the YFV17D yellow fever vaccine. Both conserved end residues are trimmed from each CDR3. Expanded clones get a size class; other rows say once, few or many, or leave the size out.

. TRBV7-2 ASSLSGYSYNSPLH
. TRBV6-6 ASSYSWDRDQPQH
many TRBV6-5 ASSYSMSAWATQETQY
few TRBV7-9 ASSSNRGGDNGANVLT
many TRBV6-5 ASSYSDGDEQF
few TRBV27 ASSLHTLSYEQY
. TRBV7-9 ASPPPGSDEKLF
many TRBV27 ASSPRDSLLYGYT
. TRBV5-1 ASSEVSGGSTDTQY
few TRBV6-6 ASSYIAPGTGGDSSYNEQF
few TRBV3-1 ASSQVGTGYDEQY
many TRBV5-4 ASSLEGVTEAF
few TRBV20-1 SARDRPQPGQY
. TRBV4-1 ASSQGIAQY
. TRBV4-2 ASRGGAEHNEQF
few TRBV6-5 ASSPGASDTQY
. TRBV10-3 AISGARDRSWDEQF